Following are 21 T cell receptor beta chains from one sample sequenced in a study of cytomegalovirus exposure and HLA in healthy donors. The study ran its PCR with 60 Vbeta and 13 Jbeta primers. Sequencing was performed with immunoSEQ multiplex PCR; in TCRdb, only in-frame clones are kept and a portion is missing. The sample comprises over 200,000 clones, around 73% of which are singletons, and over 3.5% rests with the top ten. Sequenced sample: PBMCs. These TCRs come from a male donor in good health and CMV-seronegative.

The chain recombines TRBV20-1 with TRBJ2-7; D call uncertain. The CDR3 extends over 11 amino acids. Germline CDR1 and CDR2: DFQATT and SNEGSKA (reference sequence). The V end lost 3 bases, the J end lost 0 bases, and 3 bases lay between the germline ends. CDR3 in amino acids: CSASRSYEQYF. Written as DNA, the CDR3 is TGCAGTGCTAGCCGCTCCTACGAGCAGTACTTC.

This clone was picked up one time. The chain is built from TRBV9 and TRBJ2-3; 8 bases agree with TRBD2. V was clipped by 0 bases and J by 6 bases; unmatched bases: 12. Germline V CDR1 and CDR2: SGDLS, YYNGEE. The CDR3 totals 17 residues. Here the CDR3 reads CASSVDPAGGRLDTQYF. The CDR3 nucleotides are TGTGCCAGCAGCGTAGATCCGGCGGGAGGTCGACTGGATACGCAGTATTTT. The variable domain in full, with the rest retrieved from reference TRBV9 and TRBJ2-3, is DSGVTQTPKHLITATGQRVTLRCSPRSGDLSVYWYQQSLDQGLQFLIQYYNGEERAKGNILERFSAQQFPDLHSELNLSSLELGDSALYFCASSVDPAGGRLDTQYFGPGTRLTVL.

This clone was recorded a few times. The genes are TRBV5-1 and TRBJ2-5, with a tentative D call TRBD2 (5 bases). V lost 3 bases to trimming and J lost 2 bases, with 14 bases between them. The germline gives CDR1 SGHRS, CDR2 YFSETQ. The CDR3 has 15 residues. The CDR3 sequence is CASSSGLQSQETQYF. The CDR3 DNA reads as TGCGCCAGCAGCTCCGGACTGCAATCACAAGAGACCCAGTACTTC.

V and J are TRBV19 and TRBJ1-1; no firm D call. The V and J ends lost 7 bases and 7 bases respectively, with 16 bases between them. Per the germline V gene, CDR1 is LNHDA and CDR2 is SQIVND (reference sequence). The CDR3 has 13 amino acids. Here the CDR3 DNA reads TGTGCCAGTACCTATGGAACAGCAGTTGAAGCTTTCTTT. It specifies CASTYGTAVEAFF.

This clone was observed a few times. The chain employs TRBV7-2 and TRBJ2-1; 7 nucleotides match TRBD2. CDR3 length equals 14 residues. CDR1 SGHTA and CDR2 FQGNSA come from the germline V gene. J gave up 9 bases and V 3 bases, and 8 bases lay outside the gene matches. The CDR3 DNA follows: TGTGCCAGCAGCTTTCGCGGGAGTGGGAGTGAGCAGTTCTTC. This codes for CASSFRGSGSEQFF.

The chain has TRBV28 and TRBJ2-7; D remains ambiguous. The CDR3 has 14 amino acids. Germline lookup yields CDR1 MDHEN and CDR2 SYDVKM. V was cut by 5 bases and J by 1 base, with 12 bases left in between. CDR3 sequence: CASSPDLVSYEQYF. CDR3 coding DNA: TGTGCCAGCAGTCCCGACTTAGTTTCCTACGAGCAGTACTTC. The variable domain in full, completed from reference TRBV28 and TRBJ2-7, reads DVKVTQSSRYLVKRTGEKVFLECVQDMDHENMFWYRQDPGLGLRLIYFSYDVKMKEKGDIPEGYSVSREKKERFSLILESASTNQTSMYLCASSPDLVSYEQYFGPGTRLTVT.

The CDR3 sequence is CASSLRVLSTDTQYF. The DNA for the CDR3 is TGTGCCAGCAGCTTGCGGGTTCTAAGCACAGATACGCAGTATTTT. This rearrangement joins TRBV11-2 to TRBJ2-3, with D maybe TRBD2 (5 bases). The germline V gene encodes CDR1 SGHAT and CDR2 FQNNGV. Trimming stripped 3 bases from V and 0 bases from J, with 10 bases between. The length of the CDR3 is 15 residues.

Points on this clone: Germline and junction disagree at one end, which may indicate a read error. The chain couples TRBV7-9 to TRBJ1-1, with D perhaps matching TRBD1 (6 bases). Germline V gene sequence: CDR1 SEHNR, CDR2 FQNEAQ (reference sequence). This CDR3 spans 13 amino acids. The CDR3 nucleotides are TGTTCCAGCAGCTTCGGACAGAGGGATGAAGCTTTCTTT. It encodes CSSSFGQRDEAFF.

This clone was found once. The chain has TRBV9 and TRBJ1-2, with 7 bases matching TRBD1. CDR3 length equals 14 residues. V dropped 4 bases and J dropped 6; count of bases not matched to a gene: 9. The germline V gene encodes CDR1 SGDLS and CDR2 YYNGEE. CDR3 coding DNA: TGTGCCAGCAGCACACCACAGGGGTTGGATGGCTACACCTTC. It encodes CASSTPQGLDGYTF.

The chain combines TRBV5-1 with TRBJ1-4, with a weak D call TRBD1 (5 bases). This CDR3 has 15 amino acids. Germline CDR1 SGHRS, CDR2 YFSETQ. V gave up 5 bases and J gave up 3 bases, with 14 bases separating them. The CDR3 loop reads CASSFGGSANEKLFF. The CDR3 region has the DNA TGCGCCAGCAGTTTCGGGGGGTCGGCTAATGAAAAACTGTTTTTT.

Regarding this clone: The same CDR3 also results from other DNA sequences found in this sample. The V and J genes are TRBV5-4 and TRBJ1-2, with 10 bases lining up with TRBD1. The CDR3 loop spans 16 amino acids. Trimming took 4 bases from V and 2 from J; bases not matched to a gene: 8. Germline-derived CDR1 and CDR2 are SGHNT and YYREEE (reference sequence). The CDR3 nucleotides read TGTGCCAGCAGCGGGGCTGGGACAGGGGACAACTATGGCTACACCTTC. Its protein is CASSGAGTGDNYGYTF. The variable domain in full, with the rest retrieved from reference TRBV5-4 and TRBJ1-2, is ETGVTQSPTHLIKTRGQQVTLRCSSQSGHNTVSWYQQALGQGPQFIFQYYREEENGRGNFPPRFSGLQFPNYSSELNVNALELDDSALYLCASSGAGTGDNYGYTFGSGTRLTVV.

The CDR3 sequence is CASSEGGVPDTQYF. Written as DNA, the CDR3 is TGCGCCAGCAGTGAAGGGGGAGTCCCAGATACGCAGTATTTT. The chain is built from TRBV10-1 and TRBJ2-3, with D possibly matching TRBD1 (6 bases). V was pared by 3 bases and J by 4 bases, with 11 bases between. The V gene's germline CDR1 is WNHNN and CDR2 SYGVQD (reference sequence). The CDR3 is 14 residues long.

The rearrangement uses TRBV19 and TRBJ2-1; 11 nucleotides agree with TRBD2. CDR3 length: 15 amino acids. Germline CDR1 and CDR2: LNHDA and SQIVND (reference sequence). V shed 7 bases and J 7 bases; nucleotides not matched to a gene: 9. The CDR3 here is CASTPGTSGGNEQFF. Written as DNA, the CDR3 is TGTGCCAGTACCCCCGGGACTAGCGGAGGGAATGAGCAGTTCTTC.

This clone turned up a few times. This chain joins TRBV5-1 and TRBJ1-2; 7 bases agree with TRBD1. The CDR3 runs to 12 residues. In germline, CDR1 is SGHRS, CDR2 YFSETQ. V shed 6 bases, J shed 7 bases, and the junction held 6 bases outside the gene matches. The CDR3 DNA reads TGCGCCAGCACCACAGGGGATAGTGGCTACACCTTC. This sequence encodes CASTTGDSGYTF.

V usage is TRBV5-6 and J usage is TRBJ1-6; tentatively, D is TRBD1 (5 bases). Trimming stripped 6 bases from V and 4 bases from J, with 14 bases between. The CDR3 loop spans 15 amino acids. Germline V lookup: CDR1 SGHDT, CDR2 YYEEEE. The CDR3 protein is CASNPQGLYNSPLHF. In DNA, the CDR3 is TGTGCCAGCAACCCCCAGGGATTATATAATTCACCCCTCCACTTT.

The CDR3 region is CASSFSGAGDNEQFF. Written as DNA, the CDR3 is TGCGCCAGCAGCTTCTCGGGGGCGGGAGACAATGAGCAGTTCTTC. The chain uses TRBV5-1 and TRBJ2-1; the D gene is possibly TRBD2 (7 bases). V lost 2 bases to trimming and J lost 5 bases, with 14 bases between them. From germline, CDR1 is SGHRS and CDR2 YFSETQ. The CDR3 totals 15 residues.

This clone has just a few counts. V is TRBV30 and J is TRBJ2-4, with 11 bases identical to TRBD1. The V gene end was trimmed by 6 bases and the J gene end by 0 bases; junction bases not matched to a gene: 13. CDR3 length: 18 residues. Germline assignment: CDR1 GTSNPN and CDR2 SVGIG (reference sequence). The CDR3 is CACLGRIGQGAAKNIQYF. The CDR3 DNA is TGTGCCTGCCTTGGTCGAATCGGACAGGGGGCAGCCAAAAACATTCAGTACTTC.

This chain joins TRBV19 and TRBJ2-4, with D possibly TRBD1 on 5 matching bases. V was pared by 5 bases and J by 0 bases, with 11 bases between. CDR3 length: 15 amino acids. The germline V gene encodes CDR1 LNHDA and CDR2 SQIVND (reference sequence). The CDR3 spells CASSSRDAAKNIQYF. In nucleotides, the CDR3 is TGTGCCAGTAGTTCCAGGGATGCAGCCAAAAACATTCAGTACTTC.

The genes are TRBV30 and TRBJ2-7; TRBD2 agrees at 7 bases. The junction had 9 bases not matched to a gene; V was cut back by 8 bases and J by 2 bases. Per germline, CDR1 GTSNPN and CDR2 SVGIG (reference sequence). CDR3 size: 13 residues. The CDR3 protein is CAHSGRGPYEQYF. The CDR3 DNA reads as TGTGCCCACTCAGGGAGGGGTCCCTACGAGCAGTACTTC.

CDR3 amino acids: CASSWTGKTTDTQYF. The CDR3 bases are TGCGCCAGCAGCTGGACAGGGAAGACGACAGATACGCAGTATTTT. This chain links TRBV5-1 with TRBJ2-3, with 8 bases identical to TRBD1. The ends lost 3 bases at V and 3 bases at J; junction bases unmatched: 6. CDR3 length: 15 amino acids. From germline, CDR1 is SGHRS and CDR2 YFSETQ.

The genes are TRBV6-1 and TRBJ1-4; D ambiguous. The germline V gene encodes CDR1 MNHNS and CDR2 SASEGT. The CDR3 has 14 amino acids. The V end was cut by 3 bases, the J end by 0 bases, with 5 bases between. This CDR3 is CASSDRSTNEKLFF. CDR3 DNA sequence: TGTGCCAGCAGTGACAGGTCAACTAATGAAAAACTGTTTTTT.